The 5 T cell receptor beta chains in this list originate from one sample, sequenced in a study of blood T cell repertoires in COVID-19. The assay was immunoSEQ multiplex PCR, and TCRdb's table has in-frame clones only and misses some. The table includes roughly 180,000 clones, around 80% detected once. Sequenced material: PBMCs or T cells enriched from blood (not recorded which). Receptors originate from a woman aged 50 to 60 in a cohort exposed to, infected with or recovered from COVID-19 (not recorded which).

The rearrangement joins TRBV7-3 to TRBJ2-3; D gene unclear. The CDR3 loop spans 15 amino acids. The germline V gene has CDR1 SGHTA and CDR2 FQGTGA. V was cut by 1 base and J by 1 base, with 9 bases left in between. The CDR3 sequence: CASSLNGGRTDTQYF. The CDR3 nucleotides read TGTGCCAGCAGCTTAAACGGCGGCCGCACAGATACGCAGTATTTT.

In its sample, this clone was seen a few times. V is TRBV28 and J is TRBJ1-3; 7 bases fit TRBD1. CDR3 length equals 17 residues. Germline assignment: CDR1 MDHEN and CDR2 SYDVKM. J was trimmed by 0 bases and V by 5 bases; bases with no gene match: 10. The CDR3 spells CASSTPRGQISGNTIYF. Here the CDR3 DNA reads TGTGCCAGCAGTACCCCCCGGGGACAGATCTCTGGAAACACCATATATTTT.

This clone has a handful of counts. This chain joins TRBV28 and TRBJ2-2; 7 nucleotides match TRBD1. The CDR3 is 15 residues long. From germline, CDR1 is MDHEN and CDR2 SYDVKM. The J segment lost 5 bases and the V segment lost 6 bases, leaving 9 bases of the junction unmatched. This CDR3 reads CASRMTGFRTGELFF. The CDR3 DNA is TGTGCCAGCAGGATGACAGGGTTCAGGACCGGGGAGCTGTTTTTT.

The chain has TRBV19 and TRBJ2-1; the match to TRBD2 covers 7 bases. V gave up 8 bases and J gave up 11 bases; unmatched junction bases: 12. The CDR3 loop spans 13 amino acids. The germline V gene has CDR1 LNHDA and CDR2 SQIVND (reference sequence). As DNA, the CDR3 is TGTGCCAGTCGCGCGGCTAGCGGCAACCAGCAGTTCTTC. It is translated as CASRAASGNQQFF.

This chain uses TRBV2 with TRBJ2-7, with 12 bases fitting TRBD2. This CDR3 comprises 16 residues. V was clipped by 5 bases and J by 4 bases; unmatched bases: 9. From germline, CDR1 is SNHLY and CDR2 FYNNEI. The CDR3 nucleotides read TGTGCCAGCAGTAGAAACTCGGGACTAGCGGGTTACGAGCAGTACTTC. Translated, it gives CASSRNSGLAGYEQYF.